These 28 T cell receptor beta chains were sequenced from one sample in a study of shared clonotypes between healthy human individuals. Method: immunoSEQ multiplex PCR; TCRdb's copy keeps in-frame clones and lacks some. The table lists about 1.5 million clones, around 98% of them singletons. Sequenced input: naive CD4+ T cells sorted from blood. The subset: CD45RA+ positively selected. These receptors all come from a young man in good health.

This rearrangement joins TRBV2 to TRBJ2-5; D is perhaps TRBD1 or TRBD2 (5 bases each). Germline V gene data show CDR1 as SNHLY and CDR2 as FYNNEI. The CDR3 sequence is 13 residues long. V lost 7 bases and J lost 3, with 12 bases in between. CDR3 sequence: CASTGTAKETQYF. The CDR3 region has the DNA TGTGCCAGCACGGGGACGGCTAAAGAGACCCAGTACTTC.

As DNA, the CDR3 is TGTGCCAGCAGTACGGGACAGGGCCCTGAAGCTTTCTTT. Its protein is CASSTGQGPEAFF. The V and J genes are TRBV5-4 and TRBJ1-1; 9 bases match TRBD1. V trimming: 5 bases; J trimming: 6 bases; junction bases outside the gene matches: 5. There are 13 residues in the CDR3. CDR1 is SGHNT and CDR2 is YYREEE in the germline V gene (reference sequence).

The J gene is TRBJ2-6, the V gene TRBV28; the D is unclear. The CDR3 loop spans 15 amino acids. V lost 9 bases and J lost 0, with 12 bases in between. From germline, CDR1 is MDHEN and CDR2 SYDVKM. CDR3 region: CASQVSGSGANVLTF. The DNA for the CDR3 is TGTGCCAGTCAGGTTTCGGGCTCTGGGGCCAACGTCCTGACTTTC.

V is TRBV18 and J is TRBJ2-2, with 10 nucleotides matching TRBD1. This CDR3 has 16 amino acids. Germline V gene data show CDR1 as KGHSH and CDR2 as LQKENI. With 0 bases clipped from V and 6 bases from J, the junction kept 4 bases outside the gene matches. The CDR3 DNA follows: TGTGCCAGCTCACCACCCGGGACAGGGGAGTCCGGGGAGCTGTTTTTT. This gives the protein CASSPPGTGESGELFF.

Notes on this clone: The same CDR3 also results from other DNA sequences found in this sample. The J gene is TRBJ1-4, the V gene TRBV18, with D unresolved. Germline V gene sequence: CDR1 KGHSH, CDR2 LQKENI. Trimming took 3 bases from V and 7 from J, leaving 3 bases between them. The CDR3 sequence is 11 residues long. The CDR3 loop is CASSPGEKLFF. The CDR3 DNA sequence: TGTGCCAGCTCACCTGGTGAAAAACTGTTTTTT.

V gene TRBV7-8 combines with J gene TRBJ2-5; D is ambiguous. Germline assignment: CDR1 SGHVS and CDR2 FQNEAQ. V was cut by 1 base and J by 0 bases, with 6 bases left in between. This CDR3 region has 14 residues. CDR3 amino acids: CASSLDGYQETQYF. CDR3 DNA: TGTGCCAGCAGCTTAGACGGGTACCAAGAGACCCAGTACTTC.

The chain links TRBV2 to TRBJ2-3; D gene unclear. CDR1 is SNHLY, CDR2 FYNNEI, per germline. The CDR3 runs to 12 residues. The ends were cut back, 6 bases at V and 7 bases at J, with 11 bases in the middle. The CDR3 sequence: CASRETRYTQYF. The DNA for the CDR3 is TGTGCCAGCAGGGAAACACGTTATACGCAGTATTTT.

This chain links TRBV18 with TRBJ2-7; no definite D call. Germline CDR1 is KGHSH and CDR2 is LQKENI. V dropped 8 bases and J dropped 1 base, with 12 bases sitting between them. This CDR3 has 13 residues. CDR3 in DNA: TGTGCCAGCGCCCCTGGAAGTTCCTACGAGCAGTACTTC. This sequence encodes CASAPGSSYEQYF.

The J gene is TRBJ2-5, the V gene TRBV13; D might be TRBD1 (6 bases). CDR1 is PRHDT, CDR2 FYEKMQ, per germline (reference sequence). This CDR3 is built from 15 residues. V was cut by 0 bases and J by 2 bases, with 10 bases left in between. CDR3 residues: CASSLGRGRQETQYF. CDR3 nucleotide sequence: TGTGCCAGCAGCTTAGGCAGGGGCAGGCAAGAGACCCAGTACTTC.

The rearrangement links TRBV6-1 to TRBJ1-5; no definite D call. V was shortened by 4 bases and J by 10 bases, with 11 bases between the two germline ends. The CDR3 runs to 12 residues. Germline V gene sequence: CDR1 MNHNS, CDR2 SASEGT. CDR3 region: CASSVEEPPQHF. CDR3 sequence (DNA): TGTGCCAGCAGTGTGGAGGAACCTCCCCAGCATTTT.

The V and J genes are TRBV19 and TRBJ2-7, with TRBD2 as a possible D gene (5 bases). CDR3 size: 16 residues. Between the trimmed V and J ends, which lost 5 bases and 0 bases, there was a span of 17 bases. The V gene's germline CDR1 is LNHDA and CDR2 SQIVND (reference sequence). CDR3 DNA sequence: TGTGCCAGTAGTCTACGGACTGTTTTTAGCTCCTACGAGCAGTACTTC. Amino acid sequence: CASSLRTVFSSYEQYF.

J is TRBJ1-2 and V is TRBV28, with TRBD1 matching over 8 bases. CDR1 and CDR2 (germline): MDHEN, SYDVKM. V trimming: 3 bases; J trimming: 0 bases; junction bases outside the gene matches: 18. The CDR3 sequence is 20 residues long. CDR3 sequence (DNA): TGTGCCAGCAGTTTGTCGGGGTTGAGGACAGGGTCCTCTACTAACTATGGCTACACCTTC. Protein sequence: CASSLSGLRTGSSTNYGYTF.

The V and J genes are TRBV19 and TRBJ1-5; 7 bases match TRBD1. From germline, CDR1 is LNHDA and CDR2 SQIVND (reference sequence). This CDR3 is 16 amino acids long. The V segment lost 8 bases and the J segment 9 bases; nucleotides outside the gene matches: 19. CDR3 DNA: TGTGCCAGTGGCAGGGGGTTGACAGGCCTTCAGGGGCCCCAGCATTTT. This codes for CASGRGLTGLQGPQHF.

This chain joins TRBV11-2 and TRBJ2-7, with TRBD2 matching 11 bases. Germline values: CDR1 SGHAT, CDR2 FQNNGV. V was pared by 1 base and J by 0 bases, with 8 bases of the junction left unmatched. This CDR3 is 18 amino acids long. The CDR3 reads CASSLGVTSGVSSYEQYF. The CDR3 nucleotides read TGTGCCAGCAGCTTAGGAGTGACTAGCGGGGTTAGCTCCTACGAGCAGTACTTC. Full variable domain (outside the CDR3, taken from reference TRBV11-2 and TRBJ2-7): EAGVAQSPRYKIIEKRQSVAFWCNPISGHATLYWYQQILGQGPKLLIQFQNNGVVDDSQLPKDRFSAERLKGVDSTLKIQPAKLEDSAVYLCASSLGVTSGVSSYEQYFGPGTRLTVT.

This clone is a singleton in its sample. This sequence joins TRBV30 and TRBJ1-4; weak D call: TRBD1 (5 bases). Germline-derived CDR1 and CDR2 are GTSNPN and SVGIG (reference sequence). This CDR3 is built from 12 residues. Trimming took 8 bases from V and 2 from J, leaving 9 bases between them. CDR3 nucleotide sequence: TGTGCCACTGGGGGGACTAATGAAAAACTGTTTTTT. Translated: CATGGTNEKLFF.

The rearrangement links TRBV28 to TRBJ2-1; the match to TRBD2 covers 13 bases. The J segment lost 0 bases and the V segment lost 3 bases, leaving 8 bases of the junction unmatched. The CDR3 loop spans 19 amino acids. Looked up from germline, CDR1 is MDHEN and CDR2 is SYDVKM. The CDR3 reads CASSFWGLAGTGSYNEQFF. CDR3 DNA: TGTGCCAGCAGTTTTTGGGGACTAGCGGGAACGGGCTCCTACAATGAGCAGTTCTTC.

The CDR3 here is CASSQNSLGRGVGYTF. The CDR3 DNA reads TGCGCCAGCAGCCAAAATTCCCTCGGCAGGGGTGTTGGCTACACCTTC. This chain connects TRBV4-3 to TRBJ1-2, with TRBD1 as a possible D gene (6 bases). Germline CDR1 reads LGHNA; CDR2 reads YSLEER. V was clipped by 2 bases and J by 7 bases, with 20 bases between them. The CDR3 sequence is 16 residues long.

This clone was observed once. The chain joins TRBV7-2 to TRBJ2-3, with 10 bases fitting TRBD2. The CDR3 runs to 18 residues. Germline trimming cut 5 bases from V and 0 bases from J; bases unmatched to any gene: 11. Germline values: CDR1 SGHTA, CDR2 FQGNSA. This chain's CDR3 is CASSVLAGVGPSTDTQYF. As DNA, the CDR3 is TGTGCCAGCAGCGTCCTAGCGGGAGTGGGCCCAAGCACAGATACGCAGTATTTT.

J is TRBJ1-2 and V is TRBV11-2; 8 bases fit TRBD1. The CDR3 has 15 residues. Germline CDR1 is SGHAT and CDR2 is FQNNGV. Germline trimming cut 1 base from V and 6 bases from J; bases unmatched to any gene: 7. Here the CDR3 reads CASSLVGRGPDGYTF. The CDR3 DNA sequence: TGTGCCAGCAGCTTAGTTGGCAGGGGGCCGGATGGCTACACCTTC.

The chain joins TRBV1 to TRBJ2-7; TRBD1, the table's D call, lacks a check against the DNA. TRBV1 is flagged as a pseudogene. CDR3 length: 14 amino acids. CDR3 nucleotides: TGCACCAGTTCCTCCGAGGGGGCATCCTACGAGCAGTACTTC. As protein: CTSSSEGASYEQYF.

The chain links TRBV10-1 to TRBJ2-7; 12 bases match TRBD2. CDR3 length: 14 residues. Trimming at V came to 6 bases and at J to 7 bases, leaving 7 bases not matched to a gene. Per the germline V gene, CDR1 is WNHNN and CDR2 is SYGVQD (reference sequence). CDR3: CASSASGRAQEQYF. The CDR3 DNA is TGCGCCAGCAGCGCTAGCGGGAGGGCCCAAGAGCAGTACTTC.

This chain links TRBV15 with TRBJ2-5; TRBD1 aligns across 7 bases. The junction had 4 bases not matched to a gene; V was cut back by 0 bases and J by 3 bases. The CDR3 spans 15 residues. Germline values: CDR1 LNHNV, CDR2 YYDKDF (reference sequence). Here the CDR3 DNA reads TGTGCCACCAGCAGAGACGGGGACAGAGAAGAGACCCAGTACTTC. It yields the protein CATSRDGDREETQYF.

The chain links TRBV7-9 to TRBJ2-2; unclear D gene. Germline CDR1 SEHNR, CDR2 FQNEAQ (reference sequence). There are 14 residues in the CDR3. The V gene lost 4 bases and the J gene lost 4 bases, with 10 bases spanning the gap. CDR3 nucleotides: TGTGCCAGCAGCTCTCCCCAGCGCACCGGGGAGCTGTTTTTT. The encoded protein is CASSSPQRTGELFF.

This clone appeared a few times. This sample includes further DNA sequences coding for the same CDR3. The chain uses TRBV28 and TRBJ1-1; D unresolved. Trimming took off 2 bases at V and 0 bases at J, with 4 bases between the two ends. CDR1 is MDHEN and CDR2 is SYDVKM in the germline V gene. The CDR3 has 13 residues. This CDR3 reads CASSLLVNTEAFF. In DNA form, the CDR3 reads TGTGCCAGCAGTTTACTTGTGAACACTGAAGCTTTCTTT.

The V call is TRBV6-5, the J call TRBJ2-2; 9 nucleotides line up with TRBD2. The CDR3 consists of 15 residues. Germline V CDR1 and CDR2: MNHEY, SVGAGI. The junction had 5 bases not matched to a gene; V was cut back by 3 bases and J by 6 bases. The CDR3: CASSYGLAFPGELFF. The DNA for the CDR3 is TGTGCCAGCAGTTATGGACTAGCGTTTCCCGGGGAGCTGTTTTTT.

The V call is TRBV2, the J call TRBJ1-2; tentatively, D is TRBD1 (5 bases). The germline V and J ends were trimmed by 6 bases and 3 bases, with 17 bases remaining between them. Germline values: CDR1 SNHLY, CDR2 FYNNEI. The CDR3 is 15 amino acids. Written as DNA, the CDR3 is TGTGCCAGCAGACCCGCGGCAGGGAGTCACTATGGCTACACCTTC. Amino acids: CASRPAAGSHYGYTF.

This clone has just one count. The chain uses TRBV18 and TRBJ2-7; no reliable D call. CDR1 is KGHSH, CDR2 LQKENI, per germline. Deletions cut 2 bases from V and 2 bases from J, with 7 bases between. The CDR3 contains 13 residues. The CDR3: CASSPNKPYEQYF. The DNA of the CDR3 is TGTGCCAGCTCACCAAACAAGCCCTACGAGCAGTACTTC.

The CDR3 loop is CASSSGTGASEAFF. In DNA, the CDR3 is TGTGCCAGCAGCTCCGGGACAGGGGCCTCTGAAGCTTTCTTT. The V gene is TRBV28, the J gene TRBJ1-1; 10 bases map to TRBD1. With 6 bases clipped from V and 6 bases from J, the junction kept 7 bases outside the gene matches. The CDR3 runs to 14 residues. CDR1 and CDR2 from the germline V gene are MDHEN and SYDVKM.